This T cell receptor (beta chain) comes out of a study of cytomegalovirus exposure and HLA in healthy donors. Study outcomes and limitations: Association with HLA alleles at 0.05 false discovery rate was found for 16,951 TCR beta sequences in a later analysis. Certain indistinguishable V segments, among them TRBV6-2 and TRBV6-3, were excluded.

Worth noting for this clone: The antigen is undetermined.

Germline CDR1 LGHNA, CDR2 YNFKEQ. The CDR3 is 16 amino acids. V lost 8 bases, J lost 3 bases, and 20 bases lay in between. PCR amplification relied on 60 Vbeta primers (plus 13 Jbeta primers). The repertoire was sequenced with immunoSEQ multiplex PCR; TCRdb's copy has only in-frame clones and lacks some. The sample consists of roughly 190,000 clones, approximately 86% of them appearing once. The donors were healthy bone marrow donors. The genes are TRBV4-2 and TRBJ2-1; D might be TRBD2 (5 bases). The clonotype was recovered from a woman between 18 and 29 years old in good health and CMV-seronegative. The source material was PBMCs. In DNA, the CDR3 is TGTGCCAGCTCCTCCCGGGCTAGCAGTTTCTACAATGAGCAGTTCTTC. Translated: CASSSRASSFYNEQFF.